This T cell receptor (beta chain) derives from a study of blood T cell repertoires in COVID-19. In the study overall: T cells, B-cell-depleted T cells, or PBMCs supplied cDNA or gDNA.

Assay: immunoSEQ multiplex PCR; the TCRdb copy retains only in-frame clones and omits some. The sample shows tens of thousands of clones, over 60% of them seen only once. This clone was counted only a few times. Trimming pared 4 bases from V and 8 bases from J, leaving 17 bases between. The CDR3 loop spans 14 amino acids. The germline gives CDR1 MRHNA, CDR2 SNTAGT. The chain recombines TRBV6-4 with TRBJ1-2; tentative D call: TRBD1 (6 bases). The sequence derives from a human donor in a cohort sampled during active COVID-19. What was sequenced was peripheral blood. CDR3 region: CASSASDRFGGYTF. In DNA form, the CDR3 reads TGTGCCAGCAGTGCATCCGACAGGTTCGGCGGCTACACCTTC.